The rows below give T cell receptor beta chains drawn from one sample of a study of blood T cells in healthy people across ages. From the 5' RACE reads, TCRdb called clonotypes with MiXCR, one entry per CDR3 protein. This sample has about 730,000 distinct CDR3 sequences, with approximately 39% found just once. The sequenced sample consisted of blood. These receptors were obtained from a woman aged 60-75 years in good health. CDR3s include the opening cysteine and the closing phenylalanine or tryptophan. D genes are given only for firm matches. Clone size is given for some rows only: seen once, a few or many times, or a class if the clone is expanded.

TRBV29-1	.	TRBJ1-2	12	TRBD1	TGCAGCGTTGCCCCAGGGGGAGTCGGCTACACCTTC	CSVAPGGVGYTF
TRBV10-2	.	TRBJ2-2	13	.	TGCGCCAGCAGTGCGACTGGCACCGGGGAGCTGTTTTTT	CASSATGTGELFF
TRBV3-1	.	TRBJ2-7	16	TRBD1	TGTGCCAGCAGCCAAGTCGTGGGACAGGAATCCTACGAGCAGTACTTC	CASSQVVGQESYEQYF
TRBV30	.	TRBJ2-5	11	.	TGTGCCTGGAGCCCCTCTAAGACCCAGTACTTC	CAWSPSKTQYF
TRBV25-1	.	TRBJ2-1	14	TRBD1	TGTGCCAGCCGAACCGGGACAGTAGTGAATGAGCAGTTCTTC	CASRTGTVVNEQFF
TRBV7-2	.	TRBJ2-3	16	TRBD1	TGTGCCAGCAGCTTAGCTCAGGGGGCGAGGGCAGATACGCAGTATTTT	CASSLAQGARADTQYF
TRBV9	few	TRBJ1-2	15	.	TGTGCCAGCAGCGCCAACGGGCCAGGGGCCAGTGGCTACACCTTC	CASSANGPGASGYTF
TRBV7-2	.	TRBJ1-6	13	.	TGTGCCAGCAGCCAGAGGCGGGAATCACCCCTCCACTTT	CASSQRRESPLHF
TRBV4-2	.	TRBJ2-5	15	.	TGTGCCAGCAGCCAAGATGGCCTACAGGAAGAGACCCAGTACTTC	CASSQDGLQEETQYF
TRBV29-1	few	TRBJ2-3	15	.	TGCAGCGTTGGACGAGAGTGGGACAGCACAGATACGCAGTATTTT	CSVGREWDSTDTQYF
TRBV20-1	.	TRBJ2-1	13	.	TGCAGTGTTGCGGGACAGTCCTACAATGAGCAGTTCTTC	CSVAGQSYNEQFF
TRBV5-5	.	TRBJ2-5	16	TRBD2	TGTGCCAGCAGGGCTGATCTAGCGGAGGGTCAAGAGACCCAGTACTTC	CASRADLAEGQETQYF
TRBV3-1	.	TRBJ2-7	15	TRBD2	TGTGCCAGCAGCCAAGAAGCTAGCGGATACTACGAGCAGTACTTC	CASSQEASGYYEQYF
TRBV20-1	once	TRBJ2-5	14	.	TGCAGTGCTCAGACTACCGGGATACAAGAGACCCAGTACTTC	CSAQTTGIQETQYF
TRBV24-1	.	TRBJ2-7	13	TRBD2	TGTGCCACCAGTGAGGGAGGGGCGATCGAGCAGTACTTC	CATSEGGAIEQYF
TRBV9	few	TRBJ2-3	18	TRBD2	TGTGCCAGCAGCGTAGAGGGCGGGGGGGCCTCCAGTCCAGATACGCAGTATTTT	CASSVEGGGASSPDTQYF
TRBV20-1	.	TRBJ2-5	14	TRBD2	TGCAGTGCTAGAGCAAACGGGGGGGAAGAGACCCAGTACTTC	CSARANGGEETQYF